The 31 T cell receptor beta chains below all came from one sample that was sequenced in a study of T-cell memory formation after mild COVID-19. TCRdb ran MiXCR on the 5' RACE reads and lists one entry per CDR3 protein. The sample holds fewer than 150,000 distinct CDR3 sequences, 11% to 15% seen once. Sequenced sample: PBMCs or a T cell subset sorted from them (not recorded which). These receptors were obtained from an adult woman who had mild COVID-19 (a few samples of this study predate the infection). Cell type and time point are not known.

This clonotype was counted a few times. V and J are TRBV4-1 and TRBJ2-2; D remains unclear. CDR3 size: 13 residues. Trimming took off 4 bases at V and 8 bases at J, with 11 bases between the two ends. CDR1 and CDR2 (germline): MGHRA, YSYEKL. The CDR3 nucleotides are TGCGCCAGCAGCCCCACCCAGGAGGGGGAGCTGTTTTTT. It is translated as CASSPTQEGELFF.

This clonotype was observed many times. The chain employs TRBV7-6 and TRBJ2-1; 9 bases align to TRBD2. The CDR3 contains 13 residues. Germline trimming cut 5 bases from V and 8 bases from J; bases unmatched to any gene: 4. Germline values: CDR1 SGHVS, CDR2 FNYEAQ. For the CDR3, the DNA is TGTGCCAGCAGCGACAGGACTAGCGATGAGCAGTTCTTC. It encodes CASSDRTSDEQFF.

This clonotype turned up a few times. The chain uses TRBV15 and TRBJ2-5, with no clear D. The V and J ends lost 5 bases and 3 bases respectively, with 10 bases between them. The CDR3 runs 13 residues. Per germline, CDR1 LNHNV and CDR2 YYDKDF (reference sequence). Here the CDR3 reads CATSGLVKETQYF. The CDR3 bases are TGTGCCACCAGCGGGTTAGTTAAAGAGACCCAGTACTTC.

This clonotype was detected only a few times. This sequence joins TRBV9 and TRBJ1-1; tentative D call: TRBD1 (5 bases). The CDR3 runs to 14 residues. Germline CDR1 and CDR2: SGDLS and YYNGEE. Deletions cut 3 bases from V and 5 bases from J, with 14 bases between. The CDR3 reads CASSAPGTLTEAFF. The CDR3 bases are TGTGCCAGCAGCGCACCAGGGACCTTGACTGAAGCTTTCTTT.

The V gene is TRBV2, the J gene TRBJ1-1; maybe TRBD1 (5 bases). From germline, CDR1 is SNHLY and CDR2 FYNNEI. Trimming pared 5 bases from V and 1 base from J, leaving 20 bases between. The CDR3 loop spans 17 amino acids. The CDR3 DNA reads as TGTGCCAGCAGTCTCCATTTTATGGGACGAGAGAACACTGAAGCTTTCTTT. Its protein is CASSLHFMGRENTEAFF.

The chain combines TRBV12-3 or TRBV12-4 with TRBJ2-3; 8 bases fit TRBD1. V was clipped by 3 bases and J by 2 bases; unmatched bases: 4. The length of the CDR3 is 15 residues. CDR3 coding DNA: TGTGCCAGCAGTTTGACAGGGGATCTCACAGATACGCAGTATTTT. Amino acid sequence: CASSLTGDLTDTQYF.

This clonotype was seen more than once but under ten times. This chain links TRBV27 with TRBJ2-7; perhaps D is TRBD1 or TRBD2 (5 bases each). Germline CDR1 is MNHEY and CDR2 is SMNVEV (reference sequence). The CDR3 loop spans 14 amino acids. With 4 bases removed from V and 3 bases from J, the gap between germline ends came to 13 bases. CDR3 sequence reads: CASSWTAGGYEQYF. The CDR3 DNA sequence: TGTGCCAGCAGTTGGACCGCTGGGGGCTACGAGCAGTACTTC.

This CDR3 is CATGQGGYEQFF. CDR3 nucleotide sequence: TGTGCCACCGGCCAGGGGGGATATGAGCAGTTCTTC. The V and J genes are TRBV9 and TRBJ2-1; a weak D match, TRBD1 (7 bases). The V end was cut by 9 bases, the J end by 8 bases, with 15 bases between. CDR1 is SGDLS, CDR2 YYNGEE, per germline. This CDR3 is built from 12 residues.

CDR3 sequence reads: CASSQVAGEETQYF. CDR3 nucleotides: TGCGCCAGCAGCCAAGTAGCAGGGGAAGAGACCCAGTACTTC. The V and J genes are TRBV4-1 and TRBJ2-5; a possible D gene is TRBD1 (6 bases). V was clipped by 1 base and J by 3 bases, with 9 bases between them. Germline V gives CDR1 MGHRA, CDR2 YSYEKL. CDR3 length: 14 residues.

This clonotype counts as medium-sized. The chain couples TRBV5-1 to TRBJ2-3; D is perhaps TRBD1 or TRBD2 (6 bases each). The CDR3 extends over 19 amino acids. Germline-derived CDR1 and CDR2 are SGHRS and YFSETQ. The ends were cut back, 1 base at V and 0 bases at J, with 21 bases in the middle. CDR3 protein: CASSLPRDNPVISTDTQYF. The DNA for the CDR3 is TGCGCCAGCAGCTTGCCGCGGGACAATCCCGTTATTAGCACAGATACGCAGTATTTT. Variable domain in full (rest from reference TRBV5-1 and TRBJ2-3): KAGVTQTPRYLIKTRGQQVTLSCSPISGHRSVSWYQQTPGQGLQFLFEYFSETQRNKGNFPGRFSGRQFSNSRSEMNVSTLELGDSALYLCASSLPRDNPVISTDTQYFGPGTRLTVL.

This clonotype occurred a few times. This chain uses TRBV12-3 or TRBV12-4 with TRBJ2-2; 15 bases match TRBD2. The CDR3 is 20 residues long. The V segment lost 6 bases and the J segment 5 bases; nucleotides outside the gene matches: 16. CDR3 DNA: TGTGCCAGCAGCCCCCCGGGACTAGCGGGAGGAGGGTTAGGAACCGGGGAGCTGTTTTTT. It encodes CASSPPGLAGGGLGTGELFF.

This sequence joins TRBV6-5 and TRBJ2-7, with D perhaps TRBD2 (6 bases). The CDR3 covers 14 residues. Germline-derived CDR1 and CDR2 are MNHEY and SVGAGI. Trimming removed 6 bases at V and 3 bases at J, with 15 bases between. The CDR3 spells CASRQDGGFYEQYF. CDR3 DNA sequence: TGTGCCAGCAGGCAAGACGGGGGTTTCTACGAGCAGTACTTC.

This chain uses TRBV5-1 with TRBJ2-5; 14 bases match TRBD2. CDR1 SGHRS and CDR2 YFSETQ come from the germline V gene. V gave up 4 bases and J gave up 4 bases; unmatched junction bases: 3. CDR3 length equals 15 residues. CDR3 region: CASSHGTSGGETQYF. The CDR3 DNA sequence: TGCGCCAGCAGCCACGGGACTAGCGGGGGAGAGACCCAGTACTTC.

This clonotype showed up just a few times. The V call is TRBV6-5, the J call TRBJ2-2; D possibly matches TRBD1 or TRBD2 (5 bases each). V was trimmed by 4 bases and J by 6 bases, leaving 15 bases between them. This CDR3 contains 15 residues. From germline, CDR1 is MNHEY and CDR2 SVGAGI. CDR3 nucleotide sequence: TGTGCCAGCAGTTTGACGGGACCCACACCCGGGGAGCTGTTTTTT. Its protein is CASSLTGPTPGELFF.

In its sample, this clonotype was seen a few times. The chain has TRBV20-1 and TRBJ2-7; D not resolved. The CDR3 length is 15 residues. Germline loops: CDR1 DFQATT, CDR2 SNEGSKA (reference sequence). V shed 3 bases and J shed 2 bases, with 17 bases lying between them. The CDR3 loop reads CSASARFGGPYEQYF. CDR3 nucleotides: TGCAGTGCTAGCGCGCGATTTGGCGGCCCCTACGAGCAGTACTTC.

The rearrangement uses TRBV5-5 and TRBJ1-1; TRBD1 agrees at 10 bases. The CDR3 is made up of 15 amino acids. Trimming at V came to 0 bases and at J to 3 bases, leaving 2 bases not matched to a gene. Germline CDR1 SGHKS, CDR2 YYEKEE (reference sequence). CDR3 loop: CASSLEDRGDTEAFF. Here the CDR3 DNA reads TGTGCCAGCAGCTTGGAGGACAGGGGGGACACTGAAGCTTTCTTT.

This clonotype has only a few counts. This rearrangement joins TRBV14 to TRBJ2-1; D is possibly TRBD2 (6 bases). The V gene's germline CDR1 is SGHDN and CDR2 FVKESK. The CDR3 consists of 20 residues. V lost 0 bases, J lost 2 bases, and 23 bases lay in between. The CDR3 coding sequence is TGTGCCAGCAGCCAAGATGTGGAGGGTTCAAAGCGCGAAACCTACAATGAGCAGTTCTTC. This codes for CASSQDVEGSKRETYNEQFF.

This clonotype was picked up a small number of times. The CDR3 DNA reads TGTGCCAGCAGGGACGACAATGAGCAGTTCTTC. As protein: CASRDDNEQFF. The chain recombines TRBV2 with TRBJ2-1, with unresolved D. CDR3 length equals 11 residues. Trimming removed 6 bases at V and 5 bases at J, with 5 bases between. Germline V gene lookup returns CDR1 SNHLY and CDR2 FYNNEI.

The chain combines TRBV6-2 or TRBV6-3 with TRBJ2-1; TRBD2 matches at 9 bases. Trimming removed 8 bases from V and 6 bases from J; junction bases left unmatched: 23. CDR1 and CDR2 from the germline V gene are MNHEY and SVGEGT. CDR3 length: 19 residues. The CDR3 DNA reads TGTGCCAGCCTGTTAACCCCCCGGGTCGGCGGGAGGGCACCCAATGAGCAGTTCTTC. Residues: CASLLTPRVGGRAPNEQFF.

This clonotype was counted between two and nine times. The rearrangement links TRBV6-5 to TRBJ2-5; D perhaps matches TRBD1 (6 bases). V lost 2 bases, J lost 3 bases, and 7 bases lay in between. Germline CDR1 MNHEY, CDR2 SVGAGI. The length of the CDR3 is 13 residues. This CDR3 reads CASSYGQKETQYF. The CDR3, as DNA: TGTGCCAGCAGTTACGGACAGAAAGAGACCCAGTACTTC.

This clonotype has more than one count but fewer than ten. The chain is built from TRBV29-1 and TRBJ2-1; 9 bases are shared with TRBD2. V gave up 6 bases and J gave up 1 base; unmatched junction bases: 7. Germline V gives CDR1 SQVTM, CDR2 ANQGSEA. This CDR3 is built from 15 residues. For the CDR3, the DNA is TGCAGCGTCGCGGGAGGGCCGTATTCCTACAATGAGCAGTTCTTC. It translates to CSVAGGPYSYNEQFF.

The sample holds a few counts of this clonotype. The chain recombines TRBV27 with TRBJ1-5; D gene ambiguous. CDR1 is MNHEY and CDR2 is SMNVEV in the germline V gene (reference sequence). The CDR3 length is 14 residues. Trimming left V 5 bases short and J 6 bases short, with 14 bases between. The CDR3 DNA reads TGTGCCAGCAGTCTCCGGGGTGGCGTTCAGCCCCAGCATTTT. Translation: CASSLRGGVQPQHF.

In its sample, this clonotype was seen once. The chain employs TRBV12-3 or TRBV12-4 and TRBJ1-1; no definite D call. The CDR3 consists of 13 residues. Trimming removed 3 bases from V and 6 bases from J, with 11 bases in between. The CDR3 sequence: CASSFAALSEAFF. CDR3 coding DNA: TGTGCCAGCAGTTTTGCGGCATTATCTGAAGCTTTCTTT.

This chain links TRBV10-3 with TRBJ2-3, with no clear D. CDR3 length equals 16 residues. CDR1 ENHRY and CDR2 SYGVKD come from the germline V gene. V lost 3 bases, J lost 4 bases, and 17 bases lay in between. CDR3 amino acids: CAISDRNSASADTQYF. As DNA, the CDR3 is TGTGCCATCAGTGATCGGAACAGCGCCTCGGCAGATACGCAGTATTTT.

This clonotype was picked up a small number of times. This chain uses TRBV5-5 with TRBJ2-1; D not resolved. This CDR3 has 13 residues. The V end was cut by 1 base, the J end by 3 bases, with 5 bases between. CDR1 and CDR2 from the germline V gene are SGHKS and YYEKEE (reference sequence). The CDR3 loop reads CASSLLLYNEQFF. As DNA, the CDR3 is TGTGCCAGCAGCTTGTTACTCTACAATGAGCAGTTCTTC.

This clonotype was detected a few times. The chain employs TRBV5-6 and TRBJ2-1; D is unresolved. The CDR3 covers 12 residues. The germline gives CDR1 SGHDT, CDR2 YYEEEE. The V and J ends lost 0 bases and 9 bases respectively, with 7 bases between them. CDR3: CASSLGYGEQFF. CDR3 in DNA: TGTGCCAGCAGCTTGGGGTACGGTGAGCAGTTCTTC.

The V call is TRBV4-1, the J call TRBJ2-3, with 10 bases that match TRBD2. This CDR3 spans 15 amino acids. The V gene's germline CDR1 is MGHRA and CDR2 YSYEKL. With V trimmed by 2 bases and J by 5 bases, 4 bases remained unmatched. This CDR3 reads CASSQTSGREDTQYF. The CDR3 DNA follows: TGCGCCAGCAGCCAAACCAGCGGGAGGGAAGATACGCAGTATTTT.

In this sample, this clonotype turned up once. The rearrangement joins TRBV7-9 to TRBJ1-2; 8 nucleotides align to TRBD1. Germline V gene lookup returns CDR1 SEHNR and CDR2 FQNEAQ (reference sequence). With V trimmed by 5 bases and J by 1 base, 6 bases remained unmatched. This CDR3 has 15 amino acids. The CDR3 here is CASSPTQGVNYGYTF. The CDR3 nucleotides read TGTGCCAGCAGCCCCACACAGGGGGTTAACTATGGCTACACCTTC.

This clonotype was counted between two and nine times. The rearrangement joins TRBV24-1 to TRBJ2-1; D is undetermined. V was pared by 9 bases and J by 5 bases, with 16 bases between. Germline V gene data show CDR1 as KGHDR and CDR2 as SFDVKD. This CDR3 contains 14 residues. The CDR3 reads CATSGLGMNNEQFF. DNA for the CDR3: TGTGCCACCTCTGGTTTAGGGATGAACAATGAGCAGTTCTTC.

In this sample, this clonotype turned up a few times. The rearrangement links TRBV4-2 to TRBJ2-7; TRBD2 is a possible D gene (6 bases). Between the trimmed V and J ends, which lost 0 bases and 0 bases, there was a span of 33 bases. Germline V gene data show CDR1 as LGHNA and CDR2 as YNFKEQ. This CDR3 has 23 residues. CDR3 in amino acids: CASSQDFWREGPSLPSTSYEQYF. CDR3 coding DNA: TGTGCCAGCAGCCAAGATTTTTGGCGGGAAGGCCCCAGTCTACCGTCTACCTCCTACGAGCAGTACTTC.

In DNA, the CDR3 is TGTGCCAGCAGCTCTCGGGGCTCCTACGAGCAGTACTTC. The encoded protein is CASSSRGSYEQYF. The V and J genes are TRBV13 and TRBJ2-7, with D possibly TRBD2 on 5 matching bases. The germline V gene encodes CDR1 PRHDT and CDR2 FYEKMQ (reference sequence). This CDR3 is built from 13 residues. Between the trimmed V and J ends, which lost 4 bases and 0 bases, there was a span of 7 bases.